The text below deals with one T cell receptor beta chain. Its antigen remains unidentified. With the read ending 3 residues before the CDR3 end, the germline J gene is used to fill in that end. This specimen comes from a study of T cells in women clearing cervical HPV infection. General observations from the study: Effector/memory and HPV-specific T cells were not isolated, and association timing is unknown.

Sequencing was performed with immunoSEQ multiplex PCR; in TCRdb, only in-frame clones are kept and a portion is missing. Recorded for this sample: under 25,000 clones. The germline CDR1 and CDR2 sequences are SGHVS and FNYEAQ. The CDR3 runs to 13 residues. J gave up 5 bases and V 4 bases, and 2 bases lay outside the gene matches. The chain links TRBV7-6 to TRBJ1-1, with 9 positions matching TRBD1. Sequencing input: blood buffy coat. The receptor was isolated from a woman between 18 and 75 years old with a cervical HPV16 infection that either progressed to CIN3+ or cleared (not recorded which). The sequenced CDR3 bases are TGTGCCAGCAGCTCCGGACAGGGGACTGAA. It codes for CASSSGQGTE. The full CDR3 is CASSSGQGTEAFF.